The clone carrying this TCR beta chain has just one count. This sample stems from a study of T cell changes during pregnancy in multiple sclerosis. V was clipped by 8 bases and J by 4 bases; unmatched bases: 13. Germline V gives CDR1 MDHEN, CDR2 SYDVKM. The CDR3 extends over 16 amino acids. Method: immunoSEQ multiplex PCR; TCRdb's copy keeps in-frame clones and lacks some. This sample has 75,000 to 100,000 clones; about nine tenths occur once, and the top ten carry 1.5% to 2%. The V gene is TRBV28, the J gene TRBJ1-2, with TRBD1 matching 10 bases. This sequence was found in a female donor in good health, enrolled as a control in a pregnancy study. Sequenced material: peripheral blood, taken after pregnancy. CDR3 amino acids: CASHTQGQGSGYGYTF. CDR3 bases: TGTGCCAGCCACACCCAGGGACAGGGGTCGGGCTATGGCTACACCTTC.